The 5 T cell receptor beta chains below all came from one sample that was sequenced in a study of molecular identifiers for immune sequencing clone quantification. TCRdb reprocessed the PCR reads via MiXCR and lists one record per CDR3 protein. The data contain around 320,000 distinct CDR3 sequences, roughly a quarter of them seen just once; the ten biggest clones take up around 0.76%. Sequenced input: naive CD8+ T cells from blood, with Jurkat cell RNA spiked in. Regarding subset: FACS-sorted CD8+CD4-CCR7+CD45RA+ naive T cells. These receptors were taken from a human donor in good health. Some libraries in this study had Jurkat cell RNA spiked in.

This clonotype was seen repeatedly, ten times or more. The rearrangement joins TRBV6-5 to TRBJ2-1, with D unclear. Trimming removed 0 bases from V and 9 bases from J, with 15 bases in between. This CDR3 is built from 15 residues. Germline V lookup: CDR1 MNHEY, CDR2 SVGAGI. The CDR3 sequence: CASSYSWGRAGEQFF. For the CDR3, the DNA is TGTGCCAGCAGTTACTCTTGGGGAAGGGCTGGTGAGCAGTTCTTC.

V gene TRBV9 combines with J gene TRBJ1-1, with D possibly being TRBD1 (6 bases). Germline loops: CDR1 SGDLS, CDR2 YYNGEE. Between the trimmed V and J ends, which lost 5 bases and 4 bases, there was a span of 15 bases. The CDR3 totals 14 residues. The CDR3 region has the DNA TGTGCCAGCAGAAGGACAGAGGCTTCCACTGAAGCTTTCTTT. It encodes CASRRTEASTEAFF.

To note about this clonotype: A much larger clone lies a single base off, so this may be a read error. The V and J genes are TRBV29-1 and TRBJ1-1; D remains unclear. Germline CDR1 and CDR2: SQVTM and ANQGSEA. The CDR3 has 11 amino acids. CDR3 nucleotide sequence: TGCGGCGTCCCTCTGAACACTGAAGCTTTCTTT. The encoded protein is CGVPLNTEAFF.

This clonotype was found a few times. V is TRBV6-2 or TRBV6-3 and J is TRBJ1-1, with D perhaps TRBD1 (5 bases). This CDR3 region has 16 residues. Looked up from germline, CDR1 is MNHEY and CDR2 is SVGEGT. V lost 1 base and J lost 7, with 19 bases in between. CDR3 DNA sequence: TGTGCCAGCAGTTACTACCGGGACCGAGTAAGTGATGAAGCTTTCTTT. It encodes CASSYYRDRVSDEAFF.

The genes are TRBV15 and TRBJ1-6, with 7 positions matching TRBD1. Germline trimming cut 3 bases from V and 8 bases from J; bases unmatched to any gene: 7. The CDR3 runs to 15 residues. Germline assignment: CDR1 LNHNV and CDR2 YYDKDF (reference sequence). The CDR3 DNA reads as TGTGCCACCAGCAGCCTCCGAGACAGGGATTCACCCCTCCACTTT. Amino acid sequence: CATSSLRDRDSPLHF.